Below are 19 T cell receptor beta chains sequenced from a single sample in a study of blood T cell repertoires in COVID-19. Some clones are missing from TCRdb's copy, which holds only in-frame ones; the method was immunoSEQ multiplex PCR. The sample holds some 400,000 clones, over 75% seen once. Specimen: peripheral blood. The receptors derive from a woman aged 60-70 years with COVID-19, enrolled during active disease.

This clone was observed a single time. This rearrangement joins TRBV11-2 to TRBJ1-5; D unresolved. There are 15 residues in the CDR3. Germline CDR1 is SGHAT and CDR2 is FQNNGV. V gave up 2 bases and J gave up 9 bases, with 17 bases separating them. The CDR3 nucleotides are TGTGCCAGCAGCTTATCCCCTGGCACCGGAGGGCCCCAGCATTTT. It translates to CASSLSPGTGGPQHF. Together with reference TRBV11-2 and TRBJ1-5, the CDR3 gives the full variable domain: EAGVAQSPRYKIIEKRQSVAFWCNPISGHATLYWYQQILGQGPKLLIQFQNNGVVDDSQLPKDRFSAERLKGVDSTLKIQPAKLEDSAVYLCASSLSPGTGGPQHFGDGTRLSIL.

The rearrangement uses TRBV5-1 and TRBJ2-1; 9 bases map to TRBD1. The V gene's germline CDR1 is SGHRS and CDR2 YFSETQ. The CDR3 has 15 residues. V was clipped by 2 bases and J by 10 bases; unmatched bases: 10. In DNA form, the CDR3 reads TGCGCCAGCAGCTTTGACGGGACAGGGTATGAGGAGCAGTTCTTC. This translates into CASSFDGTGYEEQFF.

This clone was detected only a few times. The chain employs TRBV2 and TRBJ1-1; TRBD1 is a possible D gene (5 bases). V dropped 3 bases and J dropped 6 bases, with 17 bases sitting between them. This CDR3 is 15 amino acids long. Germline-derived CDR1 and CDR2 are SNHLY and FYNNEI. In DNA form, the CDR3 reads TGTGCCAGCAGTGACACTGTGACAGTACTATCTGAAGCTTTCTTT. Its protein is CASSDTVTVLSEAFF.

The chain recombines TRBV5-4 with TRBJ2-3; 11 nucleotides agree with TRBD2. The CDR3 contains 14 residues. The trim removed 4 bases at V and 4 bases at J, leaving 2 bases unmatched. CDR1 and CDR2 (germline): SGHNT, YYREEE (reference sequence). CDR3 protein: CASSDSGGADTQYF. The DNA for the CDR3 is TGTGCCAGCAGCGATAGCGGGGGGGCAGATACGCAGTATTTT.

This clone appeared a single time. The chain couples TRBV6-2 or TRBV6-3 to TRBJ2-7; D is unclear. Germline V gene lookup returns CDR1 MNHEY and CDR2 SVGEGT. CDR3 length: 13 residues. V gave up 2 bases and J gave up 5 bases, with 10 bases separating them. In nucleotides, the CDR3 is TGTGCCAGCAGTTACGGCCCATACAACGAGCAGTACTTC. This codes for CASSYGPYNEQYF.

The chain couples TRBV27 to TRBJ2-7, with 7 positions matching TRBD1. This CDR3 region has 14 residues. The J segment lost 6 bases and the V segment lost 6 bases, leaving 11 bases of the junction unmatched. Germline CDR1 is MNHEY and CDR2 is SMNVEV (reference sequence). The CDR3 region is CASSFRSTGSEQYF. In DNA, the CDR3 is TGTGCCAGCAGCTTTAGATCGACAGGGTCCGAGCAGTACTTC.

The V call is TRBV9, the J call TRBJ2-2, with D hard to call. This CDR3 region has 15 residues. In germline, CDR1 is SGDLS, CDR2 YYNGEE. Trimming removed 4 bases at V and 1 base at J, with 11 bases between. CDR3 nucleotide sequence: TGTGCCAGCAGCCCAATGGCTCAGAACACCGGGGAGCTGTTTTTT. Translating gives CASSPMAQNTGELFF. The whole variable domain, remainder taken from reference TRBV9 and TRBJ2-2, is DSGVTQTPKHLITATGQRVTLRCSPRSGDLSVYWYQQSLDQGLQFLIQYYNGEERAKGNILERFSAQQFPDLHSELNLSSLELGDSALYFCASSPMAQNTGELFFGEGSRLTVL.

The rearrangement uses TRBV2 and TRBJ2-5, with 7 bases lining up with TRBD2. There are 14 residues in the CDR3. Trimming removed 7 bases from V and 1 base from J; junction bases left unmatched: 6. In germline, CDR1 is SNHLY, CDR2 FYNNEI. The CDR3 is CASMAGEGQETQYF. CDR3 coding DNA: TGTGCCAGCATGGCGGGGGAGGGCCAAGAGACCCAGTACTTC.

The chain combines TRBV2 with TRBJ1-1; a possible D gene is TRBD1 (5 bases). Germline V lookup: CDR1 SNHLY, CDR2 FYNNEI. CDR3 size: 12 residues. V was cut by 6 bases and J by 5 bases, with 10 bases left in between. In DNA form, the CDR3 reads TGTGCCAGCAGCCAAGGGGTTACTGAAGCTTTCTTT. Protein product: CASSQGVTEAFF.

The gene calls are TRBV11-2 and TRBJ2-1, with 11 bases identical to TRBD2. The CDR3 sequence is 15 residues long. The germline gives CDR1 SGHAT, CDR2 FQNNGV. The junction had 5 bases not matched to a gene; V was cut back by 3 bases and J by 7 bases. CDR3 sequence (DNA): TGTGCCAGCAGCTTGCCTAGCGGGGGGTATAATGAGCAGTTCTTC. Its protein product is CASSLPSGGYNEQFF.

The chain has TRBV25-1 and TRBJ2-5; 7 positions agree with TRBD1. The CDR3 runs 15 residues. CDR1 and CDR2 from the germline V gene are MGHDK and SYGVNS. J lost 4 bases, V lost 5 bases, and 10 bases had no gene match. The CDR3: CASSYSRGRGETQYF. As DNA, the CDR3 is TGTGCCAGCAGTTATTCGAGGGGGCGCGGAGAGACCCAGTACTTC.

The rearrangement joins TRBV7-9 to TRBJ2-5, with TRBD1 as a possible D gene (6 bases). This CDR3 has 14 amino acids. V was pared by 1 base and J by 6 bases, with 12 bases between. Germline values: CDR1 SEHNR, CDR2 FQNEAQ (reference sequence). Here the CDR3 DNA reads TGTGCCAGCAGCTTAGACTACAGGGTTCAGACCCAGTACTTC. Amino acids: CASSLDYRVQTQYF.

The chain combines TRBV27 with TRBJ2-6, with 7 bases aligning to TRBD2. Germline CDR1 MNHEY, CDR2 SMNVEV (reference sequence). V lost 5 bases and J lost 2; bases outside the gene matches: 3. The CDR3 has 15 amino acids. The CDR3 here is CASSGGSAGANVLTF. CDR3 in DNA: TGTGCCAGCAGTGGCGGGAGCGCTGGGGCCAACGTCCTGACTTTC.

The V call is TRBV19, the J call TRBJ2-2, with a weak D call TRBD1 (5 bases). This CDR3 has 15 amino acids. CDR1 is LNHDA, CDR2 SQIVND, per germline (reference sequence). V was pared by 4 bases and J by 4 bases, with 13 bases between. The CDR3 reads CASSKTGQGTGELFF. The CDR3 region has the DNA TGTGCCAGTAGTAAAACAGGCCAGGGCACCGGGGAGCTGTTTTTT.

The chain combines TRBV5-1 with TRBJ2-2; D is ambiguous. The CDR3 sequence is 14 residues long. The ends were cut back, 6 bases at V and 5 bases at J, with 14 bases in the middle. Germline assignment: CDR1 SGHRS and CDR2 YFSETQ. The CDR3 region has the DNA TGCGCCAGCATTCCAAACCCGGGTACCGGGGAGCTGTTTTTT. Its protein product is CASIPNPGTGELFF.

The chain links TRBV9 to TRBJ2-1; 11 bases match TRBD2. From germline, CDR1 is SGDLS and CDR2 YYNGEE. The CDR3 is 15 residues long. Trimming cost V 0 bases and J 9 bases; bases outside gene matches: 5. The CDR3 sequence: CASSVASGGFSEQFF. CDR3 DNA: TGTGCCAGCAGCGTAGCTAGCGGGGGGTTCAGTGAGCAGTTCTTC.

This CDR3 is CASSWGGRETQYF. The CDR3 DNA sequence: TGTGCCAGCAGCTGGGGGGGGAGGGAGACCCAGTACTTC. The rearrangement uses TRBV11-2 and TRBJ2-5, with 7 bases lining up with TRBD2. J gave up 5 bases and V 4 bases, and 4 bases lay outside the gene matches. This CDR3 contains 13 residues. Germline V gene sequence: CDR1 SGHAT, CDR2 FQNNGV.

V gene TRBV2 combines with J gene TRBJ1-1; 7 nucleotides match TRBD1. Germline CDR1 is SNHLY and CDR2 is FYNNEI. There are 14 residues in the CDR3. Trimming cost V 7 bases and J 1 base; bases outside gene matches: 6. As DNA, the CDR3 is TGTGCCAGCACTAGGGGGCGGCAGAACACTGAAGCTTTCTTT. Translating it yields CASTRGRQNTEAFF.

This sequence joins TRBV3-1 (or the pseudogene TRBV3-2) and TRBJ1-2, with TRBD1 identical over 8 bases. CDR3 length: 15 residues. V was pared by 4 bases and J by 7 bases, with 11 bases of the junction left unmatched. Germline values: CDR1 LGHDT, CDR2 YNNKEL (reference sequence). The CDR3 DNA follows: TGTGCCAGCAGCCGGAAGGACAGGGCACTTGGTGGCTACACCTTC. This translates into CASSRKDRALGGYTF.